These 9 T cell receptor beta chains originate from one sample sequenced in a study of blood T cell repertoires in COVID-19. The repertoire was sequenced with immunoSEQ multiplex PCR; TCRdb's copy has only in-frame clones and lacks some. The table lists roughly 100,000 clones, about 91% of them singletons. Input material: peripheral blood. Every receptor here comes from a human donor in a cohort sampled during active COVID-19.

This clone was detected once. The rearrangement links TRBV19 to TRBJ1-5; TRBD1 matches at 8 bases. Looked up from germline, CDR1 is LNHDA and CDR2 is SQIVND (reference sequence). This CDR3 comprises 13 residues. Trimming removed 6 bases from V and 3 bases from J; junction bases left unmatched: 1. The CDR3 loop reads CASRDRVNQPQHF. CDR3 nucleotide sequence: TGTGCCAGTAGGGACAGGGTCAATCAGCCCCAGCATTTT.

The chain uses TRBV7-9 and TRBJ1-1; 8 positions match TRBD1. Germline CDR1 is SEHNR and CDR2 is FQNEAQ (reference sequence). The V gene end was trimmed by 5 bases and the J gene end by 7 bases; junction bases not matched to a gene: 12. The CDR3 covers 15 residues. This CDR3 reads CASSLRGPLSGEAFF. Written as DNA, the CDR3 is TGTGCCAGCAGCCTCAGGGGGCCCTTAAGTGGTGAAGCTTTCTTT.

The gene calls are TRBV9 and TRBJ1-2; perhaps TRBD1 as D (6 bases). Germline V CDR1 and CDR2: SGDLS, YYNGEE. V lost 3 bases and J 4 bases, leaving 13 bases between the germline ends. This CDR3 contains 14 residues. CDR3: CASSDRTVSYGYTF. CDR3 bases: TGTGCCAGCAGCGACCGGACAGTTTCCTATGGCTACACCTTC. The complete variable domain, with remaining parts taken from reference TRBV9 and TRBJ1-2, reads DSGVTQTPKHLITATGQRVTLRCSPRSGDLSVYWYQQSLDQGLQFLIQYYNGEERAKGNILERFSAQQFPDLHSELNLSSLELGDSALYFCASSDRTVSYGYTFGSGTRLTVV.

The chain uses TRBV7-6 and TRBJ2-7; a possible D gene is TRBD2 (6 bases). CDR3 length: 12 amino acids. Trimming removed 1 base from V and 12 bases from J, with 13 bases in between. Germline V gives CDR1 SGHVS, CDR2 FNYEAQ. The CDR3 loop reads CASSLDGRPGYF. In DNA, the CDR3 is TGTGCCAGCAGCTTAGATGGGAGGCCAGGGTACTTC.

The chain couples TRBV7-2 to TRBJ2-7; weak D call: TRBD2 (6 bases). Trimming stripped 4 bases from V and 2 bases from J, with 12 bases between. Germline CDR1 SGHTA, CDR2 FQGNSA. This CDR3 is built from 14 residues. CDR3 in amino acids: CASSSGLPAYEQYF. Written as DNA, the CDR3 is TGTGCCAGCAGCTCGGGACTCCCGGCCTACGAGCAGTACTTC. Looking up the rest from reference TRBV7-2 and TRBJ2-7 gives the full variable domain: GAGVSQSPSNKVTEKGKDVELRCDPISGHTALYWYRQSLGQGLEFLIYFQGNSAPDKSGLPSDRFSAERTGGSVSTLTIQRTQQEDSAVYLCASSSGLPAYEQYFGPGTRLTVT.

The chain employs TRBV11-3 and TRBJ2-1; the match to TRBD2 covers 14 bases. This CDR3 region has 17 residues. Germline V gene data show CDR1 as SGHNT and CDR2 as YENEEA. V lost 4 bases, J lost 7 bases, and 9 bases stayed unmatched. The CDR3 sequence: CASSSGLAGGPGNEQFF. The DNA of the CDR3 is TGTGCCAGCAGCTCCGGACTAGCGGGAGGACCGGGGAATGAGCAGTTCTTC.

This chain uses TRBV5-5 with TRBJ1-3; 9 nucleotides align to TRBD1. Germline assignment: CDR1 SGHKS and CDR2 YYEKEE (reference sequence). Trimming took 6 bases from V and 3 from J; bases not matched to a gene: 7. The CDR3 is 15 residues long. CDR3 coding DNA: TGTGCCAGCAACCCCCGGACAGGGGTTGGAAACACCATATATTTT. It is translated as CASNPRTGVGNTIYF.

A single count supports this clone. The chain carries TRBV3-1 (or the pseudogene TRBV3-2) and TRBJ2-3, with 14 bases fitting TRBD2. Trimming at V came to 3 bases and at J to 5 bases, leaving 10 bases not matched to a gene. Germline CDR1 reads LGHDT; CDR2 reads YNNKEL (reference sequence). This CDR3 region has 18 residues. The chain's CDR3 is CASSHRLAGGPSGDTQYF. The CDR3 nucleotides are TGTGCCAGCAGCCACCGACTAGCGGGAGGGCCCTCGGGAGATACGCAGTATTTT.

The V gene is TRBV27, the J gene TRBJ2-2; the match to TRBD2 covers 7 bases. The ends lost 7 bases at V and 3 bases at J; junction bases unmatched: 5. CDR1 is MNHEY, CDR2 SMNVEV, per germline (reference sequence). This CDR3 spans 14 amino acids. This CDR3 reads CASTLLAYTGELFF. The DNA for the CDR3 is TGTGCCAGCACCCTACTAGCGTACACCGGGGAGCTGTTTTTT.